These 10 T cell receptor beta chains share one sample of origin, sequenced in a study of OX40 agonist ivuxolimab in advanced cancers. Method: immunoSEQ multiplex PCR; TCRdb's copy keeps in-frame clones and lacks some. Of about 38,000 clones in the sample, about 82% were seen once. Sequenced here: CD4+ or CD8+ T cells sorted from blood, sampled in a trial of the OX40 agonist ivuxolimab. Receptor source: an adult with an advanced solid tumor such as melanoma, head and neck, liver or kidney cancer.

The rearrangement links TRBV11-2 to TRBJ2-1, with 9 bases matching TRBD2. Germline lookup yields CDR1 SGHAT and CDR2 FQNNGV. Losses at the gene ends were 1 base for V and 10 bases for J; bases not matched to a gene: 8. CDR3 length equals 15 residues. CDR3 amino acids: CASSLVAGGPWEQFF. CDR3 DNA: TGTGCCAGCAGCTTAGTTGCGGGGGGGCCCTGGGAGCAGTTCTTC.

The chain combines TRBV10-1 with TRBJ2-1, with 11 bases matching TRBD2. The CDR3 loop spans 16 amino acids. V lost 0 bases, J lost 6 bases, and 4 bases stayed unmatched. Germline CDR1 is WNHNN and CDR2 is SYGVQD (reference sequence). This CDR3 is CASSESWTSGLNEQFF. Here the CDR3 DNA reads TGCGCCAGCAGTGAGTCTTGGACTAGCGGGCTCAATGAGCAGTTCTTC.

The chain joins TRBV21-1 to TRBJ2-1; the DNA was not compared with TRBD2, the D call given in the table. TRBV21-1 represents a pseudogene. The CDR3 loop spans 14 amino acids. The CDR3 sequence is CASNDSGDYNEQFF. The CDR3 DNA is TGTGCCAGCAACGATAGCGGGGATTACAATGAGCAGTTCTTC.

The V call is TRBV27, the J call TRBJ1-2; D gene uncertain. Per germline, CDR1 MNHEY and CDR2 SMNVEV (reference sequence). V dropped 1 base and J dropped 2 bases, with 14 bases sitting between them. This CDR3 is 16 amino acids long. CDR3 in DNA: TGTGCCAGCAGTTTATGGCCGCGGGGAGCAAACTATGGCTACACCTTC. It specifies CASSLWPRGANYGYTF.

The V call is TRBV4-1, the J call TRBJ1-1; D is perhaps TRBD1 (5 bases). Germline V gives CDR1 MGHRA, CDR2 YSYEKL. V lost 0 bases and J 8 bases, leaving 10 bases between the germline ends. The CDR3 is 13 residues long. The CDR3, as DNA: TGCGCCAGCAGCCAAGATCGTTACAGGGAAGCTTTCTTT. Residues: CASSQDRYREAFF.

The chain combines TRBV9 with TRBJ2-5; D is unresolved. This CDR3 has 14 residues. V dropped 0 bases and J dropped 1 base, with 7 bases sitting between them. Germline V gives CDR1 SGDLS, CDR2 YYNGEE. The CDR3 loop reads CASSVGQIQETQYF. The CDR3 DNA reads as TGTGCCAGCAGCGTAGGGCAGATCCAAGAGACCCAGTACTTC. Complete variable domain (other parts from reference TRBV9 and TRBJ2-5): DSGVTQTPKHLITATGQRVTLRCSPRSGDLSVYWYQQSLDQGLQFLIQYYNGEERAKGNILERFSAQQFPDLHSELNLSSLELGDSALYFCASSVGQIQETQYFGPGTRLLVL.

V and J are TRBV7-2 and TRBJ2-3; TRBD2 might be the D (7 bases). Trimming removed 1 base at V and 2 bases at J, with 10 bases between. The CDR3 runs to 15 residues. CDR1 is SGHTA and CDR2 is FQGNSA in the germline V gene. Here the CDR3 DNA reads TGTGCCAGCAGCTTAGGGGGGGGCCTCACAGATACGCAGTATTTT. Protein sequence: CASSLGGGLTDTQYF. Based on the CDR3 plus reference TRBV7-2 and TRBJ2-3, the full variable domain is GAGVSQSPSNKVTEKGKDVELRCDPISGHTALYWYRQSLGQGLEFLIYFQGNSAPDKSGLPSDRFSAERTGGSVSTLTIQRTQQEDSAVYLCASSLGGGLTDTQYFGPGTRLTVL.

The chain joins TRBV7-9 to TRBJ2-7, with 8 bases lining up with TRBD1. The CDR3 contains 14 residues. Trimming took 5 bases from V and 5 from J; bases not matched to a gene: 8. Germline V CDR1 and CDR2: SEHNR, FQNEAQ (reference sequence). This CDR3 reads CASSPTGGTHEQYF. The CDR3 region has the DNA TGTGCCAGCAGCCCCACAGGGGGTACTCACGAGCAGTACTTC.

The V call is TRBV7-2, the J call TRBJ2-7; 7 bases map to TRBD2. This CDR3 has 13 residues. J was trimmed by 4 bases and V by 8 bases; bases with no gene match: 8. Germline CDR1 and CDR2: SGHTA and FQGNSA. This CDR3 reads CASAAGAEYEQYF. Here the CDR3 DNA reads TGTGCCAGCGCCGCGGGAGCGGAGTACGAGCAGTACTTC.

The chain recombines TRBV19 with TRBJ1-1; 10 bases map to TRBD1. CDR1 LNHDA and CDR2 SQIVND come from the germline V gene (reference sequence). The trim removed 1 base at V and 7 bases at J, leaving 9 bases unmatched. The CDR3 loop spans 16 amino acids. CDR3 amino acids: CASSIARDRGKGEAFF. The CDR3 DNA reads TGTGCCAGTAGTATAGCGCGGGACAGGGGTAAGGGTGAAGCTTTCTTT. Full variable domain (outside the CDR3, taken from reference TRBV19 and TRBJ1-1): DGGITQSPKYLFRKEGQNVTLSCEQNLNHDAMYWYRQDPGQGLRLIYYSQIVNDFQKGDIAEGYSVSREKKESFPLTVTSAQKNPTAFYLCASSIARDRGKGEAFFGQGTRLTVV.